This record covers a single T cell receptor beta chain. This receptor's antigen is unknown. Per-base quality was not reported, and no clone a single base away is much larger than it. This record comes from a study of blood T cell repertoires in COVID-19 (dated by TCRdb to the early 2020s). Regarding the complete study: Collaborator samples came from the United States, Italy and Spain and covered acute and convalescent phases of COVID-19. The repertoires were made available in a free public database intended to serve as a resource for research on the immune response to SARS-CoV-2. The prospective study material was composed of cDNA or gDNA derived from T cells, B-cell-depleted T cells, or PBMCs. Deeply sampled blood TCRbeta repertoires from subjects exposed to, actively infected with, or recovered from COVID-19 were included in the dataset. Samples were obtained from the ongoing ImmuneRACE study (first 160 participants) and from about 1,300 subjects provided by 6 global collaborators. Nearly every sample came with metadata listing a de-identified subject ID, COVID-19 status, age in years and sex. Where HLA class I and class II types were available, the types were taken from metadata supplied by the sample provider, not from assay-based typing. Overall study results and their limits: Clinical and demographic metadata were provided uncurated, with the amount varying by source and participant.

V sheds 7 bases and J sheds 2 bases, leaving 17 bases between their ends. The cysteine opens and the phenylalanine closes a CDR3 of 15 amino acids. Kept here is only the CDR3 DNA, which spans 45 bases and is read in frame from base 1. The germline V gene (reference sequence) yields LNHDA for CDR1 and SQIVND for CDR2. Whole blood was collected in K2EDTA tubes by collaborating institutions according to the institutions' own protocols. Collaborator samples were shipped for TCRbeta analysis as frozen whole blood, isolated PBMCs, or DNA extracted from either sample type. TCRbeta CDR3 regions were amplified from genomic DNA by means of the immunoSEQ Assay, a bias-controlled multiplex PCR. Turning to the authors' computational methods: Within the assay, amplification of reference gene primers was used to estimate how many nucleated cells each sample contained. To quantify the absolute abundance of each unique TCRbeta CDR3 rearrangement, sequence reads were collapsed and filtered. For each sample, productive Simpson clonality was calculated as the square root of Simpson's diversity index over productive rearrangements. Here the immuneACCESS table is served through TCRdb, limited to in-frame sequences with V and J called. Missing clones are a known gap in these copies; in checked studies unresolved V genes cover under half, and the rest lacks a known reason. That table supplies the V and J calls and clone size; D and trimming were determined from the DNA. The sample table contains 200,000 to 300,000 clones; only one count was recorded for more than 75% of them. The top ten constitute 9.5% to 15% of the sample.

The chain joins TRBV19 to TRBJ1-2; perhaps TRBD1 is the D gene, with 5 bases matching. The sequenced sample was peripheral blood. The sequence came from a woman aged 60-75 years with active or convalescent COVID-19. CDR3 region: CASTMGLRGNYGYTF. Here is the DNA: TGTGCCAGTACAATGGGGCTAAGGGGAAACTATGGCTACACCTTC. The entire variable domain, with the stretches around the CDR3 drawn from the reference TRBV19 and TRBJ1-2 proteins, is DGGITQSPKYLFRKEGQNVTLSCEQNLNHDAMYWYRQDPGQGLRLIYYSQIVNDFQKGDIAEGYSVSREKKESFPLTVTSAQKNPTAFYLCASTMGLRGNYGYTFGSGTRLTVV.